These 16 T cell receptor beta chains share one sample of origin, sequenced in a study of Ad26.COV2.S vaccination and SARS-CoV-2 variants. Using immunoSEQ multiplex PCR, the repertoire was profiled, and TCRdb retains in-frame clones only, with some absent. Among about 350,000 clones listed, approximately 90% were seen once. Treatment described: some 20 received Ad26.COV2.S at low or high dose, single or two shots; 5 received placebo; per-sample allocation not given. Day 63 following the first vaccine or placebo injection was when the samples were taken. The sequencing used peripheral blood, collected in a trial of Ad26.COV2.S vaccine versus placebo. These receptors came from a person between 18 and 59 years old who received the Ad26.COV2.S COVID-19 vaccine or a placebo.

The rearrangement links TRBV24-1 to TRBJ2-1; TRBD2 agrees at 14 bases. The ends lost 5 bases at V and 9 bases at J; junction bases unmatched: 5. Germline CDR1 is KGHDR and CDR2 is SFDVKD. The CDR3 spans 15 residues. In DNA, the CDR3 is TGTGCCACCAGTGGGGGACTAGCGGGAGCTAGTGAGCAGTTCTTC. It yields the protein CATSGGLAGASEQFF.

The chain recombines TRBV6-1 with TRBJ2-1; weak D call: TRBD2 (6 bases). The CDR3 consists of 15 residues. V was pared by 2 bases and J by 4 bases, with 12 bases between. The germline CDR1 and CDR2 sequences are MNHNS and SASEGT. Here the CDR3 reads CASSEWLGTYNEQFF. In DNA, the CDR3 is TGTGCCAGCAGTGAATGGTTAGGGACTTACAATGAGCAGTTCTTC.

This chain joins TRBV7-8 and TRBJ1-5, with D possibly matching TRBD1 (5 bases). The V gene lost 2 bases and the J gene lost 0 bases, with 14 bases spanning the gap. The CDR3 sequence is 17 residues long. Germline-derived CDR1 and CDR2 are SGHVS and FQNEAQ. CDR3 sequence reads: CASSLRQTRVSNQPQHF. CDR3 in DNA: TGTGCCAGCAGCTTAAGGCAGACCAGGGTTAGCAATCAGCCCCAGCATTTT.

V is TRBV18 and J is TRBJ1-1; D unresolved. Trimming removed 2 bases at V and 10 bases at J, with 11 bases between. Germline CDR1 KGHSH, CDR2 LQKENI. CDR3 size: 12 residues. This chain's CDR3 is CASSPNIWTAFF. The CDR3 region has the DNA TGTGCCAGCTCACCAAACATATGGACAGCTTTCTTT.

The chain uses TRBV11-3 and TRBJ2-2; the match to TRBD1 covers 7 bases. The germline V gene encodes CDR1 SGHNT and CDR2 YENEEA. J was trimmed by 1 base and V by 5 bases; bases with no gene match: 4. The CDR3 length is 15 residues. The chain's CDR3 is CASSGAGGNTGELFF. CDR3 DNA sequence: TGTGCCAGCAGCGGGGCAGGGGGGAACACCGGGGAGCTGTTTTTT.

DNA of the CDR3: TGTGCCACCAGCAGAGATCAAGGCAGCTACGAGCAGTACTTC. It translates to CATSRDQGSYEQYF. The chain is built from TRBV15 and TRBJ2-7; D gene uncertain. Trimming removed 0 bases from V and 3 bases from J, with 9 bases in between. The CDR3 covers 14 residues. Germline CDR1 is LNHNV and CDR2 is YYDKDF (reference sequence).

This chain uses TRBV7-8 with TRBJ1-4, with 11 bases identical to TRBD1. The CDR3 runs to 13 residues. Looked up from germline, CDR1 is SGHVS and CDR2 is FQNEAQ. The trim removed 5 bases at V and 8 bases at J, leaving 1 base unmatched. In nucleotides, the CDR3 is TGTGCCAGCAGCCGGGACAGGGGGGAAAAACTGTTTTTT. Amino acid sequence: CASSRDRGEKLFF.

The chain carries TRBV18 and TRBJ1-2; TRBD1 is a possible D gene (5 bases). Trimming pared 2 bases from V and 4 bases from J, leaving 11 bases between. The CDR3 is made up of 14 amino acids. CDR1 and CDR2 from the germline V gene are KGHSH and LQKENI. The CDR3 protein is CASSPVEGIYGYTF. The DNA of the CDR3 is TGTGCCAGCTCACCAGTGGAGGGGATCTATGGCTACACCTTC.

For this clone: The junction and the germline gene differ at one end; a read error may be behind it. This sample includes further DNA sequences coding for the same CDR3. V usage is TRBV20-1 and J usage is TRBJ2-7; 9 bases fit TRBD2. In germline, CDR1 is DFQATT, CDR2 SNEGSKA (reference sequence). The CDR3 is 14 residues long. CDR3 in DNA: TGCAGTGCTAGTTCTAGCGGGGTCTCCTACGAGCAGTATTTC. Amino acids: CSASSSGVSYEQYF.

The chain links TRBV27 to TRBJ2-1, with 7 bases lining up with TRBD2. With 5 bases clipped from V and 9 bases from J, the junction kept 10 bases outside the gene matches. Germline CDR1 MNHEY, CDR2 SMNVEV (reference sequence). The CDR3 loop spans 14 amino acids. Here the CDR3 DNA reads TGTGCCAGCAGTCCGGAGACTAGCCGTAGTGAGCAGTTCTTC. Translated, it gives CASSPETSRSEQFF.

This clone was detected once. The chain is built from TRBV6-2 or TRBV6-3 and TRBJ2-2; 9 positions agree with TRBD2. Germline assignment: CDR1 MNHEY and CDR2 SVGEGT. CDR3 length equals 19 residues. V was pared by 4 bases and J by 5 bases, with 17 bases of the junction left unmatched. CDR3 loop: CASSSSSGETTARTGELFF. The CDR3 DNA is TGTGCCAGCAGTTCATCTAGCGGGGAAACTACTGCCAGGACCGGGGAGCTGTTTTTT.

The chain employs TRBV5-4 and TRBJ2-2; D is possibly TRBD2 (6 bases). Between the trimmed V and J ends, which lost 6 bases and 0 bases, there was a span of 12 bases. The CDR3 covers 15 residues. Germline-derived CDR1 and CDR2 are SGHNT and YYREEE (reference sequence). The DNA for the CDR3 is TGTGCCAGCACCCCGGAGGGGTCGAACACCGGGGAGCTGTTTTTT. It encodes CASTPEGSNTGELFF.

V usage is TRBV4-2 and J usage is TRBJ1-4, with 8 bases lining up with TRBD1. Germline V gene data show CDR1 as LGHNA and CDR2 as YNFKEQ. CDR3 length: 18 amino acids. V lost 5 bases to trimming and J lost 4 bases; unmatched junction nucleotides: 15. The CDR3 nucleotides read TGTGCCAGCAGCGGAGACAGGGGCATATACTCCAATAATGAAAAACTGTTTTTT. This encodes CASSGDRGIYSNNEKLFF.

As DNA, the CDR3 is TGTGCCAGCAGTGGAGTTGGGACAAACGAGCAGTACTTC. Translated: CASSGVGTNEQYF. V usage is TRBV2 and J usage is TRBJ2-7, with D possibly TRBD1 on 6 matching bases. From germline, CDR1 is SNHLY and CDR2 FYNNEI. The ends were cut back, 4 bases at V and 5 bases at J, with 12 bases in the middle. CDR3 size: 13 residues.

The chain uses TRBV18 and TRBJ2-4; D unresolved. The CDR3 has 14 amino acids. Per the germline V gene, CDR1 is KGHSH and CDR2 is LQKENI. Trimming removed 1 base from V and 2 bases from J, with 6 bases in between. The CDR3 loop is CASSPQSTKNIQYF. The CDR3 nucleotides are TGTGCCAGCTCACCACAATCCACCAAAAACATTCAGTACTTC.

The V and J genes are TRBV5-6 and TRBJ2-2; the match to TRBD1 covers 8 bases. This CDR3 contains 14 residues. Germline values: CDR1 SGHDT, CDR2 YYEEEE. V lost 3 bases to trimming and J lost 4 bases; unmatched junction nucleotides: 2. This CDR3 reads CASSSTGATGELFF. The CDR3 DNA reads as TGTGCCAGCAGCTCGACAGGGGCCACCGGGGAGCTGTTTTTT. Filled out from reference TRBV5-6 and TRBJ2-2, the complete variable domain reads DAGVTQSPTHLIKTRGQQVTLRCSPKSGHDTVSWYQQALGQGPQFIFQYYEEEERQRGNFPDRFSGHQFPNYSSELNVNALLLGDSALYLCASSSTGATGELFFGEGSRLTVL.